The TCR beta chain described here comes from a study of T cells in Graves' hyperthyroidism and ophthalmopathy. Study-wide results and caveats: Prediction of ophthalmopathy progression came a median roughly 6.7 months pre-onset.

This CDR3 is 17 amino acids long. CDR1 is SGHVS, CDR2 FQNEAQ, per germline. J lost 4 bases, V lost 2 bases, and 8 bases had no gene match. This clonotype was seen at least ten times. Its specificity is not known. Graves' hyperthyroidism was deemed stable absent ophthalmopathy progression within 18 months. Patients aged 18 to 65 with hyperthyroidism were newly diagnosed, with duration under 2 months. Researchers took RNA transcripts and amplified the TCR beta CDR3 regions from them. The HTBI primer set served for first-round RT-PCR of the TCR CDR3. TCRdb ran MiXCR on the multiplex PCR reads and lists one entry per CDR3 protein. The data contain a few hundred thousand distinct CDR3 sequences, about half of them singletons.

Input material: peripheral blood or thyroid tissue (not recorded which). This clonotype was obtained from a woman aged 18-30 years with Graves' hyperthyroidism. This sequence joins TRBV7-8 and TRBJ1-3; 10 bases agree with TRBD1. CDR3 sequence: CASSLQPGQGFGNTIYF. DNA of the CDR3: TGTGCCAGCAGCTTACAGCCGGGACAGGGGTTCGGAAACACCATATATTTT.